This T cell receptor (beta chain) was identified in a study of cytomegalovirus exposure and HLA in healthy donors. Study-level points and caveats: TCR beta sequences numbering 15,000 to 20,000 were associated with HLA alleles at 0.05 false discovery rate in a later analysis.

This CDR3 region has 13 residues. V shed 5 bases and J shed 2 bases, with 8 bases lying between them. Germline loops: CDR1 MNHEY, CDR2 SVGAGI. With respect to this clone: Its matching antigen is unknown.

Primers included in the PCR were 60 Vbeta and 13 Jbeta primers. The repertoire was sequenced with immunoSEQ multiplex PCR; TCRdb's copy has only in-frame clones and lacks some. The table includes about 250,000 clones, over 90% detected once. The clonotype comes from a girl aged 2-10 years in good health and CMV-seronegative. The chain links TRBV6-5 to TRBJ2-3; a weak D match, TRBD2 (6 bases). The sequencing sample was made of PBMCs. The CDR3 DNA reads as TGTGCCAGCAGTGGCGGGGTCACAGATACGCAGTATTTT. As protein: CASSGGVTDTQYF.